This T cell receptor (beta chain) was retrieved from a study of identical twins. TCRdb re-called the 5' RACE reads with MiXCR, one entry per CDR3 protein. The top ten hold around 0.91% of the sample, which has about 520,000 distinct CDR3 sequences, 20% to 25% seen once. The CDR3 has 14 amino acids. The V gene end was trimmed by 4 bases and the J gene end by 2 bases; junction bases not matched to a gene: 0. Germline CDR1 MNHNS, CDR2 SASEGT. The same data also went into a second study, on T cells expressing NK-cell markers.

The rearrangement joins TRBV6-1 to TRBJ1-5; 9 bases are shared with TRBD1. The source of this sequence is a woman under 30 in good health. Specimen: CD4+ T cells sorted from blood. In DNA form, the CDR3 reads TGTGCCAGCAGTGGGACAGGGGGCAATCAGCCCCAGCATTTT. This translates into CASSGTGGNQPQHF.